The clone carrying this T cell receptor beta chain was detected a few times. Its specificity is unknown. These data originate in a study of T cells after yellow fever vaccination. Study results and caveats: In FACS-sorted repertoires, abundant clonotypes from the bulk population could appear as contaminants.

TCRdb called the 5' RACE reads again in MiXCR, with one record for every CDR3 protein. The data hold about 210,000 distinct CDR3 sequences, with approximately 6.7% observed a single time. Sequencing used CD4+ T cells sorted from PBMCs, obtained on the day of the yellow fever booster vaccination. The sequence came from a man younger than 40 who received the YFV17D yellow fever vaccine.

CDR3 sequence: CASSSIADYAYEQYF. CDR3 nucleotide sequence: TGTGCCAGTAGTTCCATAGCGGATTACGCCTACGAGCAGTACTTC. This chain connects TRBV19 to TRBJ2-7, with a possible D match to TRBD2 (6 bases). V was shortened by 5 bases and J by 2 bases, with 16 bases between the two germline ends. Germline lookup yields CDR1 LNHDA and CDR2 SQIVND (reference sequence). This CDR3 spans 15 amino acids. Drawing the rest from reference TRBV19 and TRBJ2-7, the complete variable domain is DGGITQSPKYLFRKEGQNVTLSCEQNLNHDAMYWYRQDPGQGLRLIYYSQIVNDFQKGDIAEGYSVSREKKESFPLTVTSAQKNPTAFYLCASSSIADYAYEQYFGPGTRLTVT.